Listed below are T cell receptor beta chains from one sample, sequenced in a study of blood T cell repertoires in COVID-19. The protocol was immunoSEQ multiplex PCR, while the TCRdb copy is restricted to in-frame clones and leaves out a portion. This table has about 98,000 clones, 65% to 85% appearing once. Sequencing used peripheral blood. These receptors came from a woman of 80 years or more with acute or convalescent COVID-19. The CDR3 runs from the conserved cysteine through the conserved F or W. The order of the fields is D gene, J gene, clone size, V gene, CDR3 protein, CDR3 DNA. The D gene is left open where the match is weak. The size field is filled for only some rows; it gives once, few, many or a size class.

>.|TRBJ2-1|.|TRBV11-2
CASTLRVMGRGHNEQFF
TGTGCCAGCACCCTACGGGTTATGGGCAGGGGTCACAATGAGCAGTTCTTC
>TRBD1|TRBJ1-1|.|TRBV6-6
CASMSGTGGLSTEAFF
TGTGCCAGCATGTCGGGTACAGGGGGCTTGAGCACTGAAGCTTTCTTT
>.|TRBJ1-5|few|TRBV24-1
CATSEPEAAQGPQHF
TGTGCCACCAGTGAACCTGAAGCGGCGCAAGGGCCCCAGCATTTT
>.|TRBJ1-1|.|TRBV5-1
CASSLESSRYGAFF
TGCGCCAGCAGCTTGGAGAGTTCCCGGTACGGAGCTTTCTTT
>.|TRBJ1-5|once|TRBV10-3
CAISERGLEPQHF
TGTGCCATCAGTGAAAGGGGTTTGGAGCCCCAGCATTTT
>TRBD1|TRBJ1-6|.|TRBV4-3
CASSLSGTGDSPLHF
TGCGCCAGCAGCCTCTCCGGGACAGGAGACTCACCCCTCCACTTT
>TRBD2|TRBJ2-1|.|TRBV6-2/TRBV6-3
CASSGLAGAYNEQFF
TGTGCCAGCAGCGGACTAGCGGGGGCCTACAATGAGCAGTTCTTC
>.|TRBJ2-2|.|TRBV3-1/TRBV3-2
CASSPGTGELFF
TGTGCCAGCAGCCCCGGCACCGGGGAGCTGTTTTTT
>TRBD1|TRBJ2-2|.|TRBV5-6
CASSPGTGIGELFF
TGTGCCAGCAGCCCTGGGACAGGGATCGGGGAGCTGTTTTTT
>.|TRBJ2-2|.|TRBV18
CASSLEDRNTGELFF
TGTGCCAGCTCACTGGAAGACAGAAACACCGGGGAGCTGTTTTTT
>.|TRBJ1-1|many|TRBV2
CASSAQGEGTEAFF
TGTGCCAGCAGTGCACAGGGCGAAGGCACTGAAGCTTTCTTT
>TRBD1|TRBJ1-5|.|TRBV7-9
CASSASTGGNQPQHF
TGTGCCAGCAGCGCTTCCACAGGGGGCAATCAGCCCCAGCATTTT
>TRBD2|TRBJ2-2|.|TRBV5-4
CASSLGTSGSYTGELFF
TGTGCCAGCAGCTTGGGGACTAGCGGATCCTACACCGGGGAGCTGTTTTTT
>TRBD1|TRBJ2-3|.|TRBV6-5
CASKGQGITDTQYF
TGTGCCAGCAAAGGACAGGGAATCACAGATACGCAGTATTTT
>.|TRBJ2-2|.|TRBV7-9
CASSFVQGNTGELFF
TGTGCCAGCAGCTTTGTTCAGGGAAACACCGGGGAGCTGTTTTTT
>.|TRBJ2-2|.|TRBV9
CASSRDQATFSGELFF
TGTGCCAGCAGTCGCGACCAGGCCACTTTCTCCGGGGAGCTGTTTTTT
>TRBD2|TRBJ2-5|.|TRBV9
CASSTGLAREETQYF
TGTGCCAGCAGCACCGGACTAGCGAGGGAAGAGACCCAGTACTTC
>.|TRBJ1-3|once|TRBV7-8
CASSLRTASSGNTIYF
TGTGCCAGCAGCCTAAGGACAGCGAGCTCTGGAAACACCATATATTTT
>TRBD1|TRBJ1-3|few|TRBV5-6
CASSARTGHSGNTIYF
TGTGCCAGCAGCGCAAGGACAGGGCACTCTGGAAACACCATATATTTT
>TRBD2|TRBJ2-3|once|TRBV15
CATSTIRGGRDTQYF
TGTGCCACCAGCACCATCCGGGGGGGCCGGGATACGCAGTATTTT
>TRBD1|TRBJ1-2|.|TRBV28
CASSQTGFWGYTF
TGTGCCAGCAGCCAGACAGGGTTTTGGGGCTACACCTTC
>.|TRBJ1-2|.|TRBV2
CASKEAGNHLGVYTF
TGTGCCAGCAAAGAAGCGGGCAACCACTTGGGCGTCTACACCTTC
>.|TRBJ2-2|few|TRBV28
CASTSSAGELFF
TGTGCCAGCACCTCCTCCGCCGGGGAGCTGTTTTTT
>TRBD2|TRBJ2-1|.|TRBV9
CASSVLAGIHNEQFF
TGTGCCAGCAGCGTATTAGCGGGTATCCACAATGAGCAGTTCTTC
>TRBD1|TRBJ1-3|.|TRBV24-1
CATSPSPGTATINTIYF
TGTGCCACCAGTCCCTCACCCGGGACAGCTACTATAAACACCATATATTTT
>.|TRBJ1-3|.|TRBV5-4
CASSSGSSTTFSGNTIYF
TGTGCCAGCAGCTCTGGCAGTTCCACTACATTCTCTGGAAACACCATATATTTT
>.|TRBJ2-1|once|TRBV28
CASSDLRWGHNEQFF
TGTGCCAGCAGTGATTTAAGGTGGGGGCACAATGAGCAGTTCTTC
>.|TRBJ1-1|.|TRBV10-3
CAIGESRDGYTEAFF
TGTGCCATCGGGGAATCCAGGGATGGATACACTGAAGCTTTCTTT
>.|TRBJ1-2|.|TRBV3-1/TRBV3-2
CASSQVRRGGYGYTF
TGTGCCAGCAGCCAAGTTCGCCGGGGAGGCTATGGCTACACCTTC
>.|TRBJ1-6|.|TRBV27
CASTPRGSSYNSPLHF
TGTGCCAGCACCCCCCGGGGAAGCTCCTATAATTCACCCCTCCACTTT
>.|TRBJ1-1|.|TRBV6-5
CASSLTVNTEAFF
TGTGCCAGCAGTTTGACAGTGAACACTGAAGCTTTCTTT
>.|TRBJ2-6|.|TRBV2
CASHTGSSGANVLTF
TGTGCCAGCCACACGGGAAGCTCCGGGGCCAACGTCCTGACTTTC
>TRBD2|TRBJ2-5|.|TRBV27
CASSFGSGTGVETQYF
TGTGCCAGCAGTTTTGGTAGCGGGACGGGCGTAGAGACCCAGTACTTC
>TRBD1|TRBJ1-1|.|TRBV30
CAWSYRDRVTEAFF
TGTGCCTGGAGCTACCGGGACAGGGTTACTGAAGCTTTCTTT
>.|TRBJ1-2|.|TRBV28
CASRSGGEDGYTF
TGTGCCAGCAGGTCGGGGGGCGAGGATGGCTACACCTTC
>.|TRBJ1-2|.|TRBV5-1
CASSLGQEGGYTF
TGCGCCAGCAGCTTGGGGCAGGAGGGTGGCTACACCTTC
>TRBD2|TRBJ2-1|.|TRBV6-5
CASSYSSGGAGYEQFF
TGTGCCAGCAGTTACTCTAGCGGGGGGGCCGGTTATGAGCAGTTCTTC
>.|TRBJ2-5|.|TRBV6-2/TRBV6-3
CASSGQTETQYF
TGTGCCAGCAGCGGACAGACAGAGACCCAGTACTTC
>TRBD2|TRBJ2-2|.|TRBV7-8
CASSRGGTRWIGELFF
TGTGCCAGCAGCCGAGGGGGGACTAGGTGGATCGGGGAGCTGTTTTTT